Here is one T cell receptor beta chain with its context. The record originates from a study of blood T cell repertoires in COVID-19. About the research overall: Samples representing acute and convalescent COVID-19 were sourced from the United States, Italy and Spain. PBMCs, B-cell-depleted T cells, or T cells were the source of the cDNA or gDNA that made up the material.

In the authors' methods: For nucleated cells, counts were estimated from reference gene primer amplification. The repertoire was sequenced with immunoSEQ multiplex PCR; TCRdb's copy has only in-frame clones and lacks some. The V and J calls and clone size are taken from that table; D and trimming were inferred from the DNA. The sample holds around 13,000 clones, 88% seen once. Germline assignment: CDR1 LGHNA and CDR2 YNFKEQ. Unmatched junction bases numbered 9, after V lost 4 bases and J lost 5 bases. The CDR3 contains 16 residues. This TCR derives from a human donor in a cohort sampled during active COVID-19. Specimen: peripheral blood. This rearrangement joins TRBV4-2 to TRBJ2-5; TRBD2 matches at 11 bases. CDR3 residues: CASSLTAGTSGETQYF. DNA for the CDR3: TGTGCCAGCAGCCTTACAGCCGGGACTAGCGGTGAGACCCAGTACTTC.